This TCR beta chain originates from a study of T-cell memory formation after mild COVID-19. The study's findings and limits: Pre-infection memory already had some responding clones, implying cross-reactive memory joined.

The germline V and J ends were trimmed by 3 bases and 4 bases, with 7 bases remaining between them. This CDR3 has 13 amino acids. Looked up from germline, CDR1 is MRHNA and CDR2 is SNTAGT. This clonotype occurred a few times. Its antigen is unknown. TCRdb re-called the 5' RACE reads through MiXCR, storing one row per CDR3 protein. In the table there are some 600,000 distinct CDR3 sequences, 17% of which are singletons. The source of this sequence is an adult woman who had mild COVID-19 (a few samples of this study predate the infection). Cell type and time point are not known. This rearrangement joins TRBV6-4 to TRBJ2-1, with D unclear. Sequenced: PBMCs or a T cell subset sorted from them (not recorded which). The DNA of the CDR3 is TGTGCCAGCAGTGATAGTCGATACAATGAGCAGTTCTTC. The encoded protein is CASSDSRYNEQFF.